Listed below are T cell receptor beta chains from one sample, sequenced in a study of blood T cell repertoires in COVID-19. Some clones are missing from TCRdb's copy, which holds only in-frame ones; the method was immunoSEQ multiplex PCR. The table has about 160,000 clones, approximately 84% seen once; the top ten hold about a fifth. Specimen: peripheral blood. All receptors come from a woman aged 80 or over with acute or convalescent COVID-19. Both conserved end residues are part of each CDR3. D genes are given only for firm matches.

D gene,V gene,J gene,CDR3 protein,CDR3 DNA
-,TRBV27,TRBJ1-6,CACAAVGRGLGSYNSPLHF,TGTGCCTGCGCCGCGGTGGGGAGGGGCCTAGGGTCCTATAATTCACCCCTCCACTTT
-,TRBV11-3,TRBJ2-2,CASSLDGRRGFSGELFF,TGTGCCAGCAGCTTAGATGGGAGGAGGGGATTTTCCGGGGAGCTGTTTTTT
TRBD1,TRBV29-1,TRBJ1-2,CSVERDRGYFYGYTF,TGCAGCGTTGAGCGGGACAGGGGTTACTTCTATGGCTACACCTTC
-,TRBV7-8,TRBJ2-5,CASSLGFAVAETQYF,TGTGCCAGCAGCTTAGGGTTCGCAGTAGCAGAGACCCAGTACTTC
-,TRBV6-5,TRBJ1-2,CASSYLLTGSYGYTF,TGTGCCAGCAGTTACCTACTCACAGGGTCCTATGGCTACACCTTC
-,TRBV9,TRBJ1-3,CASSTSRAGNTIYF,TGTGCCAGCAGCACCAGCAGGGCTGGAAACACCATATATTTT
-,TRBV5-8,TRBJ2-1,CASSLGLTLIPPNEQFF,TGTGCCAGCAGCTTGGGACTGACGCTAATCCCCCCCAATGAGCAGTTCTTC
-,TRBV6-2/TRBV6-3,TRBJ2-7,CASSPGLLTPPHTYEQYF,TGTGCCAGCAGTCCGGGATTACTCACTCCACCACACACCTACGAGCAGTACTTC
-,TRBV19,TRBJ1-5,CASSTRWLGNQPQHF,TGTGCCAGTAGTACCCGCTGGCTGGGCAATCAGCCCCAGCATTTT
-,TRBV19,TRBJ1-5,CASRARTESNQPQHF,TGTGCCAGTAGGGCGAGGACAGAAAGCAATCAGCCCCAGCATTTT
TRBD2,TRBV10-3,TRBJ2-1,CAIKSRLAGVDEQFF,TGTGCCATCAAGTCAAGACTAGCGGGAGTGGACGAGCAGTTCTTC
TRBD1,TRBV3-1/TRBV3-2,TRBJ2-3,CASSPVQGAPPDTQYF,TGTGCCAGCAGCCCCGTACAGGGGGCGCCGCCAGATACGCAGTATTTT